Each of the 4 T cell receptor beta chains below was sequenced from the same sample in a study of low-dose radiotherapy and immunotherapy resistance in tumors. As for time point: before trial treatment. Gene-specific TRAV and TRBV primers were used for first-strand cDNA, covering alpha and beta chains. With a V-primer adapter and a constant-region primer, TCRs were amplified for about 20 PCR cycles. TCRdb ran MiXCR on the reads and lists one entry per CDR3 protein. Among more than 50,000 distinct CDR3 sequences, around a quarter were seen once, and the ten largest hold roughly 6.5%. The sample in question was PBMCs, obtained before treatment. These receptor sequences come from a male donor with rectosigmoid adenocarcinoma.

This clonotype was observed at least ten times. The chain uses TRBV5-1 and TRBJ1-1; D might be TRBD1 (6 bases). CDR3 length: 13 residues. With 4 bases removed from V and 4 bases from J, the gap between germline ends came to 11 bases. The V gene's germline CDR1 is SGHRS and CDR2 YFSETQ. The CDR3 region is CASSASGATEAFF. As DNA, the CDR3 is TGCGCCAGCAGCGCCTCAGGGGCCACTGAAGCTTTCTTT.

A few counts support this clonotype. It is likely a read error: a sequence one base away is far more abundant. The chain couples TRBV4-1 to TRBJ2-1, with D maybe TRBD1 (5 bases). V was clipped by 3 bases and J by 13 bases, with 16 bases between them. There are 13 residues in the CDR3. Germline V lookup: CDR1 MGHRA, CDR2 YSYEKL. The CDR3: CASSQGPEETQFF. The CDR3 DNA reads as TGCGCCAGCAGCCAGGGGCCAGAAGAGACCCAGTTCTTC.

This clonotype was picked up many times. This rearrangement joins TRBV20-1 to TRBJ2-1; 9 nucleotides match TRBD2. CDR1 is DFQATT and CDR2 is SNEGSKA in the germline V gene (reference sequence). V dropped 7 bases and J dropped 6; count of bases not matched to a gene: 4. This CDR3 has 12 residues. CDR3 nucleotide sequence: TGCAGTGGGCGGGAGGGGGGCAATGAGCAGTTCTTC. It specifies CSGREGGNEQFF.

This clonotype was picked up many times. The rearrangement links TRBV28 to TRBJ2-7; 8 bases fit TRBD1. CDR3 length equals 13 residues. V lost 6 bases and J lost 3; bases outside the gene matches: 4. CDR1 is MDHEN and CDR2 is SYDVKM in the germline V gene. The CDR3 region is CASRAGQDYEQYF. CDR3 sequence (DNA): TGTGCCAGCAGGGCGGGACAGGACTACGAGCAGTACTTC.